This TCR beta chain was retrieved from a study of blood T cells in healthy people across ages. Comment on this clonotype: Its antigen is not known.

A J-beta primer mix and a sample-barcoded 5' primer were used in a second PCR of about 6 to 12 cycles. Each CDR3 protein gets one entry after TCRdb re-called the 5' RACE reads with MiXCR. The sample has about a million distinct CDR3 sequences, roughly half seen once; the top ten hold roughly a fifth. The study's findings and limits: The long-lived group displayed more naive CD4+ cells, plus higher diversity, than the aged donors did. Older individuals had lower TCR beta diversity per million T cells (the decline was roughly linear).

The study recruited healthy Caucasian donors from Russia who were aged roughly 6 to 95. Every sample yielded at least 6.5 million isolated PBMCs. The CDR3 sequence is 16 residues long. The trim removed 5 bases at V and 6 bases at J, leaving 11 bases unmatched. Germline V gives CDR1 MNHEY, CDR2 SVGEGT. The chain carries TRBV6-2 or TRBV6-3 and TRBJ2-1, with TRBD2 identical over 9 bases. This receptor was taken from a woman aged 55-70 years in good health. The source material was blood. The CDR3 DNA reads TGTGCCAGCAGTCCCCGGGGGAGCGGGAGGCCCAATGAGCAGTTCTTC. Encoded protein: CASSPRGSGRPNEQFF.